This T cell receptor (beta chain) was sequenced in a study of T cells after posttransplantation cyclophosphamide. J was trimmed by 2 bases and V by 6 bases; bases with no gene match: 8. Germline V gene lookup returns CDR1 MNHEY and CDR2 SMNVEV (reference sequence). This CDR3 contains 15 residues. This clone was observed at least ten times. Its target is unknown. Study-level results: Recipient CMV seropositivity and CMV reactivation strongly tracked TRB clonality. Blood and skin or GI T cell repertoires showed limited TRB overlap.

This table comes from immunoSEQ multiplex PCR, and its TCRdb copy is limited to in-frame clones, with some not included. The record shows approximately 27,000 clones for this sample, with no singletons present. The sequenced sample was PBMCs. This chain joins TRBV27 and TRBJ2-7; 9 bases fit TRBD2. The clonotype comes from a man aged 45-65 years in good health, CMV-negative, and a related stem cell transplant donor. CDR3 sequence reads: CASRLWREGTYEQYF. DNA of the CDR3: TGTGCCAGCAGACTATGGCGGGAGGGGACCTACGAGCAGTACTTC.